This paragraph covers one TCR beta chain sequence. As yet, its antigen is unknown. The time point denotes: recipient sample about 28 days before transplant, after cytoreduction. The entry originates in a study of T cell clonotyping in hematopoietic cell transplantation. Study results and limitations: Broader posttransplant TCR repertoire diversity was predicted by graft donor and pretransplant recipient Inverse Simpson Index values.

The V gene lost 8 bases and the J gene lost 10 bases, with 17 bases spanning the gap. This CDR3 has 11 residues. CDR1 DFQATT and CDR2 SNEGSKA come from the germline V gene (reference sequence). TCRdb's table, derived via immunoSEQ multiplex PCR, lists solely in-frame clones and lacks some. The table includes roughly 46,000 clones, approximately 78% detected once. The sample was peripheral blood mononuclear cells, taken before stem cell transplant. The chain is built from TRBV20-1 and TRBJ1-1; no clear D gene. The sequence was collected from a man in his 60s with myelodysplastic syndrome. Some clones in this sample may be carry-over from other donors' samples. The CDR3 DNA reads as TGCAGTCCTTGGGGAGGGTCGTCAGCTTTCTTT. Translated, it gives CSPWGGSSAFF.